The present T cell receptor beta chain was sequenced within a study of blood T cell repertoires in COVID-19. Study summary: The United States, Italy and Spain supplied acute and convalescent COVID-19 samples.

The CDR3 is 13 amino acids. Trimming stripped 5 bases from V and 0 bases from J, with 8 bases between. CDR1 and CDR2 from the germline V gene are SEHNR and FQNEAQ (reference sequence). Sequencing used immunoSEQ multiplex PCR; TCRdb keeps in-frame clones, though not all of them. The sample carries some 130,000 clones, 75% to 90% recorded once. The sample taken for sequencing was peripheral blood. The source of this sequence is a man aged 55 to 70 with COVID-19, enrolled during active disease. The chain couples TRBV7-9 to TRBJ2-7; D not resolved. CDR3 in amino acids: CASSPSSSYEQYF. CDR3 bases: TGTGCCAGCAGCCCAAGCTCCTCCTACGAGCAGTACTTC.